Each of the 3 T cell receptor beta chains below was sequenced from the same sample in a study of T cell responses to AZD1222 COVID-19 vaccine. Produced via immunoSEQ multiplex PCR; TCRdb's table is partial and in-frame only. The table includes 40,000 to 55,000 clones, approximately 83% detected once. The sample consisted of peripheral blood, taken 28 days after the second AZD1222 dose. The receptors come from an adult who received the AZD1222 COVID-19 vaccine.

This chain connects TRBV14 to TRBJ1-4; possibly TRBD1 for D (6 bases). Trimming cost V 7 bases and J 7 bases, with 13 bases left between them. Looked up from germline, CDR1 is SGHDN and CDR2 is FVKESK. This CDR3 spans 13 amino acids. The CDR3 sequence: CASKQGMGEKLFF. The CDR3 nucleotides are TGTGCCAGCAAACAGGGTATGGGTGAAAAACTGTTTTTT.

The chain is built from TRBV7-6 and TRBJ2-1, with D possibly TRBD1 on 6 matching bases. Trimming pared 5 bases from V and 8 bases from J, leaving 22 bases between. Germline V lookup: CDR1 SGHVS, CDR2 FNYEAQ. This CDR3 region has 16 residues. CDR3 DNA sequence: TGTGCCAGCAGCCCCCGACAGGTCAGTGCAGGGGATGAGCAGTTCTTC. Protein product: CASSPRQVSAGDEQFF.

The rearrangement joins TRBV19 to TRBJ2-3, with 7 bases fitting TRBD2. Germline assignment: CDR1 LNHDA and CDR2 SQIVND (reference sequence). This CDR3 is built from 13 residues. J was trimmed by 6 bases and V by 10 bases; bases with no gene match: 10. Here the CDR3 DNA reads TGTGCCACTACGATCGGGGAGGGGGATACGCAGTATTTT. Amino acid sequence: CATTIGEGDTQYF.